The T cell receptor beta chain described here comes from a study of blood T cell repertoires in COVID-19. The overall study: The origin of the acute and convalescent COVID-19 samples was the United States, Italy and Spain. T cells, B-cell-depleted T cells, or PBMCs provided the cDNA or gDNA that served as material.

This CDR3 region has 16 residues. J lost 9 bases, V lost 8 bases, and 16 bases had no gene match. The germline CDR1 and CDR2 sequences are SEHNR and FQNEAQ (reference sequence). Authors' data handling: Reference gene primer amplification gave estimated nucleated cell counts. Using immunoSEQ multiplex PCR, the repertoire was profiled, and TCRdb retains in-frame clones only, with some absent. From that table come the V and J calls and clone size; the DNA was used to work out D and trimming. The profile covers 61,000 or so clones, with just over 85% appearing a single time and about a fifth taken by the ten largest.

Sequencing was done on a sample of peripheral blood. The TCR was taken from a woman aged 80 or older with active COVID-19. This chain uses TRBV7-9 with TRBJ1-6; 7 nucleotides agree with TRBD1. CDR3 sequence reads: CASSFYLTGTSSPLHF. In DNA, the CDR3 is TGTGCCAGCTCGTTCTACTTGACAGGGACGAGTTCACCCCTCCACTTT.